This T cell receptor (beta chain) was sequenced in a study of T cells in Graves' hyperthyroidism and ophthalmopathy. Study in general: Upon initial diagnosis and before any treatment, peripheral blood was collected. General study findings and limits: A model built on 13 V-J features separated ophthalmopathy from stable hyperthyroidism.

The CDR3 runs to 14 residues. Germline CDR1 reads SGHAT; CDR2 reads FQNNGV. V lost 0 bases, J lost 8 bases, and 14 bases lay in between. The blood specimen was taken at initial hyperthyroidism diagnosis, before any ophthalmopathy symptoms. Using RNA transcripts as the source, TCR beta CDR3 regions were amplified. HTBI primers were employed in a first-round RT-PCR of the TCR CDR3. MiXCR, run by TCRdb on the multiplex PCR reads, gives a single entry per CDR3 protein. The top ten hold about 5.8% of the sample, which has fewer than 650,000 distinct CDR3 sequences, approximately 15% seen once. About this clonotype: Its cognate antigen is unknown.

The sample consisted of blood. V is TRBV11-2 and J is TRBJ2-7; D is ambiguous. The TCR sequence derives from a woman under 40 with Graves' hyperthyroidism that later progressed to Graves' ophthalmopathy. The DNA of the CDR3 is TGTGCCAGCAGCTTAGATCAACGGGTTTGGCAGCAGTACTTC. Its protein product is CASSLDQRVWQQYF.